This T cell receptor beta chain was found in a study of shared clonotypes between healthy human individuals. Details on this clone: Other DNA sequences in the same sample also yield this CDR3.

The repertoire was sequenced with immunoSEQ multiplex PCR; TCRdb's copy has only in-frame clones and lacks some. The table includes 950,000 to 1,200,000 clones, approximately 80% detected once. Trimming at V came to 3 bases and at J to 3 bases, leaving 6 bases not matched to a gene. There are 15 residues in the CDR3. From germline, CDR1 is SGHNT and CDR2 YYREEE (reference sequence). The genes are TRBV5-4 and TRBJ2-3; TRBD1 matches 8 bases. The sequence was obtained from a man aged 18 to 29 in good health. Some clones in this sample may be carry-over from other donors' samples. Material for sequencing was memory CD4+ T cells from PBMCs. Specified subset: CD45RA-negative fraction. The chain's CDR3 is CASSWTGSRTDTQYF. The CDR3 DNA follows: TGTGCCAGCAGCTGGACAGGGTCTAGGACAGATACGCAGTATTTT.